The clone carrying this T cell receptor beta chain has more than one count but fewer than ten. This entry is derived from a study of blood T cell repertoires in COVID-19. Background on the study: Samples came from the United States, Italy and Spain, spanning acute and convalescent COVID-19.

Original data processing: The assay estimated nucleated cells by amplifying reference gene primers. The protocol was immunoSEQ multiplex PCR, while the TCRdb copy is restricted to in-frame clones and leaves out a portion. V and J calls and clone size are as listed in that table; D and trimming were resolved from the DNA. The sample lists around 80,000 clones; around 89% were seen once. Per germline, CDR1 MNHNY and CDR2 SVGAGI (reference sequence). The CDR3 runs 16 residues. V gave up 5 bases and J gave up 0 bases; unmatched junction bases: 6. The V gene is TRBV6-6, the J gene TRBJ2-2; TRBD1 aligns across 7 bases. The sample comprised peripheral blood. This sequence was found in a man between 60 and 75 years old with acute or convalescent COVID-19. As DNA, the CDR3 is TGTGCCAGCAGTCGAGAGGGACAGCCGAACACCGGGGAGCTGTTTTTT. Its protein product is CASSREGQPNTGELFF.